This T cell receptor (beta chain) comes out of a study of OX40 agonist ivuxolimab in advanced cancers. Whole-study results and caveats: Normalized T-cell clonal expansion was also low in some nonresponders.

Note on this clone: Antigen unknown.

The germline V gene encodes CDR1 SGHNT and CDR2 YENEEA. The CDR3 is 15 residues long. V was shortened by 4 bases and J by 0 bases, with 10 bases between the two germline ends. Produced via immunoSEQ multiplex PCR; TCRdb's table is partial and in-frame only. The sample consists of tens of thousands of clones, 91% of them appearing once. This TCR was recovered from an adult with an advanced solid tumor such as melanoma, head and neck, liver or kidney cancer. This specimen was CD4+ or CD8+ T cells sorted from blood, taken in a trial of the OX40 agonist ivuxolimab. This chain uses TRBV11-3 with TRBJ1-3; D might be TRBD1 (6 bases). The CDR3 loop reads CASSSGAISGNTIYF. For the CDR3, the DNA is TGTGCCAGCAGCTCGGGGGCAATCTCTGGAAACACCATATATTTT.